One sample yielded the 31 T cell receptor beta chains listed below, sequenced in a study of blood T cell repertoires in COVID-19. TCRdb's table, derived via immunoSEQ multiplex PCR, lists solely in-frame clones and lacks some. The sample yields around 300,000 clones, about 85% seen once. Sequencing was performed on PBMCs or T cells enriched from blood (not recorded which). These TCRs come from a woman aged 45-59 years who had recovered from COVID-19.

This clone showed up just a few times. Within the sample, other DNA sequences also encode this same CDR3. The V gene is TRBV7-2, the J gene TRBJ2-7, with TRBD2 as a possible D gene (6 bases). This CDR3 comprises 14 residues. In germline, CDR1 is SGHTA, CDR2 FQGNSA. The V gene lost 5 bases and the J gene lost 2 bases, with 13 bases spanning the gap. CDR3 bases: TGTGCCAGCAGCCCTCGAACTAGCACCTACGAGCAGTACTTC. As protein: CASSPRTSTYEQYF.

The chain links TRBV3-1 (or the pseudogene TRBV3-2) to TRBJ1-4; D ambiguous. CDR1 and CDR2 from the germline V gene are LGHDT and YNNKEL (reference sequence). V gave up 1 base and J gave up 0 bases, with 9 bases separating them. This CDR3 is built from 16 residues. Here the CDR3 DNA reads TGTGCCAGCAGCCAAGGGCAGGCTGCAACTAATGAAAAACTGTTTTTT. Translation gives CASSQGQAATNEKLFF.

The rearrangement uses TRBV14 and TRBJ2-7; tentative D call: TRBD1 (5 bases). V dropped 1 base and J dropped 2 bases, with 12 bases sitting between them. CDR1 and CDR2 (germline): SGHDN, FVKESK. The CDR3 consists of 15 residues. The CDR3, as DNA: TGTGCCAGCAGCCAAGGGGGCAGGCCACCCTACGAGCAGTACTTC. Encoded protein: CASSQGGRPPYEQYF. The whole variable domain, filled in from reference TRBV14 and TRBJ2-7, reads EAGVTQFPSHSVIEKGQTVTLRCDPISGHDNLYWYRRVMGKEIKFLLHFVKESKQDESGMPNNRFLAERTGGTYSTLKVQPAELEDSGVYFCASSQGGRPPYEQYFGPGTRLTVT.

The chain is built from TRBV30 and TRBJ1-2, with a weak D call TRBD1 (5 bases). V gave up 3 bases and J gave up 4 bases, with 6 bases separating them. The CDR3 is 11 residues long. Per the germline V gene, CDR1 is GTSNPN and CDR2 is SVGIG (reference sequence). CDR3 loop: CAWRQGYGYTF. The CDR3 DNA is TGTGCCTGGAGGCAGGGCTATGGCTACACCTTC.

The chain links TRBV5-1 to TRBJ2-5; 9 nucleotides agree with TRBD2. CDR1 SGHRS and CDR2 YFSETQ come from the germline V gene. The CDR3 is 15 residues long. Unmatched junction bases numbered 1, after V lost 0 bases and J lost 1 base. CDR3 region: CASSLGLAVQETQYF. In DNA form, the CDR3 reads TGCGCCAGCAGCTTGGGACTAGCGGTCCAAGAGACCCAGTACTTC.

This sequence joins TRBV9 and TRBJ1-3; D is possibly TRBD1 (5 bases). The germline V and J ends were trimmed by 4 bases and 8 bases, with 10 bases remaining between them. Per germline, CDR1 SGDLS and CDR2 YYNGEE. The CDR3 contains 12 residues. CDR3 protein: CASSPRADTIYF. The CDR3 DNA sequence: TGTGCCAGCAGCCCCAGGGCCGACACCATATATTTT. Together with reference TRBV9 and TRBJ1-3, the CDR3 gives the full variable domain: DSGVTQTPKHLITATGQRVTLRCSPRSGDLSVYWYQQSLDQGLQFLIQYYNGEERAKGNILERFSAQQFPDLHSELNLSSLELGDSALYFCASSPRADTIYFGEGSWLTVV.

The genes are TRBV28 and TRBJ2-2, with TRBD2 as a possible D gene (7 bases). The V gene's germline CDR1 is MDHEN and CDR2 SYDVKM. V was clipped by 6 bases and J by 6 bases, with 14 bases between them. The CDR3 totals 14 residues. The CDR3 DNA sequence: TGTGCCAGCAGATGGAGGGGGGGCGCCGGGGAGCTGTTTTTT. Translation: CASRWRGGAGELFF.

V usage is TRBV5-1 and J usage is TRBJ2-7; D is perhaps TRBD1 (5 bases). Deletions cut 0 bases from V and 4 bases from J, with 8 bases between. The CDR3 extends over 13 amino acids. The V gene's germline CDR1 is SGHRS and CDR2 YFSETQ. CDR3 sequence: CASSLGQLYEQYF. Written as DNA, the CDR3 is TGCGCCAGCAGCTTGGGACAGCTATACGAGCAGTACTTC.

This clone came up a few times. V gene TRBV21-1 combines with J gene TRBJ2-2; the D call TRBD1 from the table was never checked on the DNA. TRBV21-1 is a listed pseudogene. The CDR3 is 19 residues long. The CDR3 loop reads CASSKDRAFKGDHTGELFF. As DNA, the CDR3 is TGTGCCAGCAGCAAGGACAGGGCGTTCAAGGGTGATCACACCGGGGAGCTGTTTTTT.

The chain combines TRBV6-4 with TRBJ2-3; TRBD2 is a possible D gene (6 bases). Trimming took 4 bases from V and 1 from J, leaving 12 bases between them. The germline gives CDR1 MRHNA, CDR2 SNTAGT. This CDR3 comprises 15 residues. In DNA, the CDR3 is TGTGCCAGCAGTGCCCGTCCGGGAGGCACAGATACGCAGTATTTT. Protein: CASSARPGGTDTQYF.

The rearrangement joins TRBV12-3 or TRBV12-4 to TRBJ1-2; D not resolved. This CDR3 has 13 residues. Trimming cost V 4 bases and J 3 bases, with 9 bases left between them. CDR3 region: CASSYGEDYGYTF. DNA for the CDR3: TGTGCCAGCAGTTACGGGGAGGACTATGGCTACACCTTC.

This clone was seen just once. The genes are TRBV11-2 and TRBJ2-2, with D uncertain. The CDR3 sequence is 15 residues long. V was clipped by 1 base and J by 6 bases, with 12 bases between them. Germline V lookup: CDR1 SGHAT, CDR2 FQNNGV. CDR3 coding DNA: TGTGCCAGCAGCTTAGTGGGCAGCCCTTCCGGGGAGCTGTTTTTT. It translates to CASSLVGSPSGELFF.

V and J are TRBV19 and TRBJ1-2, with a tentative D call TRBD1 (5 bases). The CDR3 spans 15 residues. Germline CDR1 LNHDA, CDR2 SQIVND (reference sequence). Trimming removed 9 bases at V and 4 bases at J, with 21 bases between. This CDR3 reads CASSLGQGGTYGYTF. CDR3 nucleotide sequence: TGTGCCAGCTCTCTAGGGCAGGGAGGGACCTATGGCTACACCTTC.

This chain connects TRBV5-6 to TRBJ1-1, with a weak D call TRBD1 (6 bases). Germline lookup yields CDR1 SGHDT and CDR2 YYEEEE. The CDR3 contains 17 residues. The ends were cut back, 5 bases at V and 2 bases at J, with 22 bases in the middle. The CDR3 is CASRLWGSAGVNTEAFF. CDR3 bases: TGTGCCAGCAGGTTGTGGGGGAGCGCAGGGGTCAACACTGAAGCTTTCTTT.

V gene TRBV7-9 combines with J gene TRBJ1-6, with D unresolved. Germline V gene sequence: CDR1 SEHNR, CDR2 FQNEAQ (reference sequence). The V and J ends lost 2 bases and 5 bases respectively, with 13 bases between them. CDR3 length: 16 residues. Here the CDR3 DNA reads TGTGCCAGCAGCTTATCAGATCATCAACATAATTCACCCCTCCACTTT. Translating gives CASSLSDHQHNSPLHF.

This chain joins TRBV29-1 and TRBJ2-3; perhaps TRBD2 as D (6 bases). Trimming removed 5 bases from V and 4 bases from J, with 10 bases in between. This CDR3 spans 12 amino acids. Germline CDR1 and CDR2: SQVTM and ANQGSEA. The CDR3 sequence is CSVSRDADTQYF. The CDR3 bases are TGCAGCGTTTCGCGGGACGCAGATACGCAGTATTTT.

The chain has TRBV5-4 and TRBJ2-5; possibly TRBD1 for D (6 bases). V was shortened by 0 bases and J by 5 bases, with 11 bases between the two germline ends. Germline values: CDR1 SGHNT, CDR2 YYREEE (reference sequence). This CDR3 has 14 amino acids. The CDR3 sequence is CASSLVGQGETQYF. The DNA for the CDR3 is TGTGCCAGCAGCTTGGTTGGGCAGGGGGAGACCCAGTACTTC.

The genes are TRBV19 and TRBJ2-7; 7 positions match TRBD1. The V and J ends lost 4 bases and 5 bases, in that order; junction bases with no gene match: 5. Germline V gene data show CDR1 as LNHDA and CDR2 as SQIVND (reference sequence). The CDR3 contains 13 residues. The CDR3 nucleotides are TGTGCCAGTAGTAAGGGGGCGGCCAACGAGCAGTACTTC. Translation: CASSKGAANEQYF.

V usage is TRBV3-1 (or the pseudogene TRBV3-2) and J usage is TRBJ1-3; D gene unclear. Per the germline V gene, CDR1 is LGHDT and CDR2 is YNNKEL (reference sequence). V was trimmed by 1 base and J by 0 bases, leaving 7 bases between them. The CDR3 sequence is 15 residues long. CDR3 sequence reads: CASSQALISGNTIYF. The DNA for the CDR3 is TGTGCCAGCAGCCAAGCCCTTATCTCTGGAAACACCATATATTTT.

The V and J genes are TRBV15 and TRBJ2-3; D possibly corresponds to TRBD1 (5 bases). CDR3 length equals 15 residues. Trimming left V 1 base short and J 0 bases short, with 8 bases between. In germline, CDR1 is LNHNV, CDR2 YYDKDF (reference sequence). The CDR3 DNA reads as TGTGCCACCAGCAGAGTTGGGGCAAGCACAGATACGCAGTATTTT. It translates to CATSRVGASTDTQYF.

This chain joins TRBV7-8 and TRBJ1-1; perhaps TRBD1 as D (5 bases). Germline assignment: CDR1 SGHVS and CDR2 FQNEAQ. The CDR3 spans 14 residues. V was cut by 5 bases and J by 2 bases, with 12 bases left in between. CDR3 amino acids: CASSLRQGNTEAFF. The CDR3 nucleotides read TGTGCCAGCAGCCTTCGTCAGGGAAACACTGAAGCTTTCTTT.

The rearrangement links TRBV7-9 to TRBJ2-1; the match to TRBD1 covers 9 bases. The CDR3 runs to 14 residues. CDR1 SEHNR and CDR2 FQNEAQ come from the germline V gene (reference sequence). Trimming cost V 5 bases and J 4 bases; bases outside gene matches: 3. The CDR3 bases are TGTGCCAGCAGCAAGGGACAGGGTTACAATGAGCAGTTCTTC. It encodes CASSKGQGYNEQFF.

The rearrangement uses TRBV7-3 and TRBJ2-3; 7 bases are shared with TRBD2. The CDR3 loop spans 16 amino acids. Looked up from germline, CDR1 is SGHTA and CDR2 is FQGTGA. The junction had 10 bases not matched to a gene; V was cut back by 5 bases and J by 2 bases. In DNA form, the CDR3 reads TGTGCCAGCAGCCCTTCGGGGCGGGGGTTCACAGATACGCAGTATTTT. It specifies CASSPSGRGFTDTQYF.

The chain has TRBV19 and TRBJ1-2, with TRBD1 matching 7 bases. The CDR3 is 13 residues long. Germline trimming cut 5 bases from V and 7 bases from J; bases unmatched to any gene: 7. Germline lookup yields CDR1 LNHDA and CDR2 SQIVND (reference sequence). The CDR3 coding sequence is TGTGCCAGTAGTGCTCGACAGGGTCTTGGCTACACCTTC. Its protein product is CASSARQGLGYTF.

The chain carries TRBV5-3 and TRBJ2-3; 7 bases agree with TRBD2. TRBV5-3 is recorded as an ORF, its role being uncertain. The CDR3 spans 18 residues. V dropped 4 bases and J dropped 0; count of bases not matched to a gene: 14. CDR3 residues: CARSPWGSLADSTDTQYF. CDR3 nucleotide sequence: TGTGCCAGAAGCCCTTGGGGATCTCTAGCGGATAGCACAGATACGCAGTATTTT.

Concerning this clone: Other DNA sequences of this sample code for an identical CDR3. This chain joins TRBV5-1 and TRBJ1-2, with D perhaps matching TRBD1 (6 bases). The CDR3 is made up of 13 amino acids. Germline V gene sequence: CDR1 SGHRS, CDR2 YFSETQ. V lost 0 bases and J 3 bases, leaving 6 bases between the germline ends. As DNA, the CDR3 is TGCGCCAGCAGCTTGGGACAGGACTATGGCTACACCTTC. Its protein is CASSLGQDYGYTF. The full variable domain, in which reference TRBV5-1 and TRBJ1-2 provide the parts outside the CDR3, is KAGVTQTPRYLIKTRGQQVTLSCSPISGHRSVSWYQQTPGQGLQFLFEYFSETQRNKGNFPGRFSGRQFSNSRSEMNVSTLELGDSALYLCASSLGQDYGYTFGSGTRLTVV.

The gene calls are TRBV7-9 and TRBJ2-7, with 10 bases aligning to TRBD1. Trimming removed 4 bases from V and 1 base from J; junction bases left unmatched: 7. The CDR3 runs 16 residues. CDR1 is SEHNR and CDR2 is FQNEAQ in the germline V gene (reference sequence). The CDR3 protein is CASSSRRTGGSYEQYF. The CDR3 nucleotides read TGTGCCAGCAGCTCCCGTCGGACAGGGGGATCCTACGAGCAGTACTTC.

This chain links TRBV10-3 with TRBJ1-5, with 7 bases matching TRBD1. V trimming: 4 bases; J trimming: 1 base; junction bases outside the gene matches: 10. The CDR3 has 17 residues. CDR1 ENHRY and CDR2 SYGVKD come from the germline V gene. The CDR3 is CAISGAGGIASNQPQHF. The DNA for the CDR3 is TGTGCCATCAGTGGGGCAGGGGGTATCGCGAGCAATCAGCCCCAGCATTTT.

The chain employs TRBV19 and TRBJ1-2, with D perhaps TRBD1 (5 bases). CDR1 is LNHDA and CDR2 is SQIVND in the germline V gene (reference sequence). The CDR3 has 15 amino acids. V lost 3 bases and J 3 bases, leaving 14 bases between the germline ends. CDR3 protein: CASSIQPRVDYGYTF. The CDR3, as DNA: TGTGCCAGTAGTATTCAACCCAGGGTAGACTATGGCTACACCTTC.

The chain employs TRBV11-1 and TRBJ2-3, with a weak D call TRBD2 (7 bases). The germline V gene encodes CDR1 SGHAT and CDR2 FQDESV (reference sequence). The CDR3 runs to 14 residues. The V and J ends lost 5 bases and 6 bases respectively, with 15 bases between them. CDR3 protein: CASSPPRGRDTQYF. The CDR3 DNA reads TGTGCCAGCAGCCCCCCGCGGGGGCGGGATACGCAGTATTTT.

The chain's CDR3 is CASSPGLAGGDTQYF. The CDR3 DNA is TGCGCCAGCAGCCCGGGACTAGCGGGGGGGGATACGCAGTATTTT. The chain couples TRBV5-1 to TRBJ2-3; 16 bases are shared with TRBD2. The CDR3 has 15 residues. V was clipped by 4 bases and J by 6 bases; unmatched bases: 2. The germline V gene has CDR1 SGHRS and CDR2 YFSETQ.